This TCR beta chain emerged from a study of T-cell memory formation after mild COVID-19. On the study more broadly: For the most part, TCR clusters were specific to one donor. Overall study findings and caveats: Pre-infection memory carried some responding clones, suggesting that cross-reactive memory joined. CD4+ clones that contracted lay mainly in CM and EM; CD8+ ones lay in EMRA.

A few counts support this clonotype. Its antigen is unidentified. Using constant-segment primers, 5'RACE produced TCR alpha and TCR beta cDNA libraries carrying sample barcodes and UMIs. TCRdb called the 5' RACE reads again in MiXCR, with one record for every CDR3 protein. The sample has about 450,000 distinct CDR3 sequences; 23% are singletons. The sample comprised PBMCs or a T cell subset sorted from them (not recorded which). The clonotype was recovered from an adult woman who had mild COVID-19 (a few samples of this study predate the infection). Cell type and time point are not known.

The CDR3 reads CASSQDSLMTSGRPSGYEQYF. DNA for the CDR3: TGTGCCAGCAGCCAAGATTCCCTTATGACTAGCGGGAGGCCTTCGGGTTACGAGCAGTACTTC. The V and J genes are TRBV4-2 and TRBJ2-7, with 13 bases lining up with TRBD2. J gave up 4 bases and V 0 bases, and 18 bases lay outside the gene matches. The CDR3 is 21 amino acids. Per the germline V gene, CDR1 is LGHNA and CDR2 is YNFKEQ.